This TCR beta chain was sequenced in a study of OX40 agonist ivuxolimab in advanced cancers. Overall study results and limits: More expanded clones were found, on average, in CD8+ than in CD4+ T cells.

The CDR3 has 15 amino acids. Per germline, CDR1 LNHDA and CDR2 SQIVND (reference sequence). Points on this clone: Its antigen remains unidentified.

Sequenced by immunoSEQ multiplex PCR; TCRdb stores in-frame clones only, minus some. The sample holds 15,000 to 20,000 clones, roughly 73% seen once. The timepoints at which blood was sampled were baseline, cycle 4 day 1, and cycle 7 day 1. The material sequenced was CD4+ or CD8+ T cells sorted from blood, taken in a trial of the OX40 agonist ivuxolimab. This rearrangement joins TRBV19 to TRBJ1-5, with D perhaps TRBD1 (6 bases). The clonotype was recovered from an adult with an advanced solid tumor such as melanoma, head and neck, liver or kidney cancer. DNA for the CDR3: TGTGCGGTTCGAGGAGGGGGTATCAGCAATCAGCCCCAGCATTTT. Protein sequence: CAVRGGGISNQPQHF.